This TCR beta chain stems from a study of vaccination and CD4 T cells after COVID-19. The overall study: A median of approximately 96 days (range 35 to 161) separated diagnosis from post-COVID sampling. General observations from the study: Going from roughly 21 to 40, median SARS-CoV-2-reactive clonotypes did not rise significantly.

Described treatment: approximately nine-day PBMC culture with coronavirus spike peptide pools or control peptides (ViraFEST assay). Note on this clonotype: Its antigen is currently unknown.

The Oncomine TCR Beta short-read assay sequenced DNA from cultured CD4+ T cells. Researchers extracted genomic DNA from CD4+ T cells that had been cultured. TCRdb fed the PCR reads into MiXCR, producing one record per CDR3 protein. The sample yields nearly 25,000 distinct CDR3 sequences, around 62% seen once. This CDR3 region has 14 residues. V lost 6 bases and J 1 base, leaving 13 bases between the germline ends. Germline values: CDR1 DFQATT, CDR2 SNEGSKA (reference sequence). The chain is built from TRBV20-1 and TRBJ1-5, with D unclear. This TCR was recovered from a human donor who had recovered from COVID-19. The sample was CD4+ T cells from blood, cultured in vitro. The CDR3 region is CSANSRVSNQPQHF. The CDR3 DNA reads TGCAGTGCCAACTCACGGGTGAGCAATCAGCCCCAGCATTTT.